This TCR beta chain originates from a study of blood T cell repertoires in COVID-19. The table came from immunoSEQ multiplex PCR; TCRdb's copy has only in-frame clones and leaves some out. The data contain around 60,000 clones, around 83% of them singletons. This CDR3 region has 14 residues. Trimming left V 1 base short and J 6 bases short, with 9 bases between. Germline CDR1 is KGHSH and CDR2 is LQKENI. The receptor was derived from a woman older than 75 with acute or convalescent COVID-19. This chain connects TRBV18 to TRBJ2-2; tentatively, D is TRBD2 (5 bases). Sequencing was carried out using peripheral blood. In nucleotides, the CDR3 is TGTGCCAGCTCACCACTAGAGGAGGCCGGGGAGCTGTTTTTT. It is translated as CASSPLEEAGELFF.